The sequence of this T cell receptor beta chain was determined in a study of vaccination and CD4 T cells after COVID-19. The Oncomine TCR Beta short-read assay was applied to DNA of cultured CD4+ T cells. TCRdb processed the PCR reads anew with MiXCR; each CDR3 protein has one entry. This sample has about 11,000 distinct CDR3 sequences, with 29% found just once. Points on this clonotype: Its specificity is not known.

As to treatment: approximately 9-day PBMC culture with coronavirus spike peptide pools or control peptides (ViraFEST assay). First, ViraFEST expanded antigen-specific T cells with peptide pools, and next it sequenced the TCRs. The junction had 9 bases not matched to a gene; V was cut back by 5 bases and J by 1 base. CDR1 LNHDA and CDR2 SQIVND come from the germline V gene (reference sequence). The CDR3 is made up of 16 amino acids. The chain employs TRBV19 and TRBJ2-3, with 7 nucleotides matching TRBD1. Sequencing was done on a sample of cultured CD4+ T cells from blood. This clonotype was obtained from a human donor with COVID-19. CDR3 bases: TGTGCCAGTAGTTCGCGCACAGGGGCCCGCACAGATACGCAGTATTTT. Its protein product is CASSSRTGARTDTQYF.